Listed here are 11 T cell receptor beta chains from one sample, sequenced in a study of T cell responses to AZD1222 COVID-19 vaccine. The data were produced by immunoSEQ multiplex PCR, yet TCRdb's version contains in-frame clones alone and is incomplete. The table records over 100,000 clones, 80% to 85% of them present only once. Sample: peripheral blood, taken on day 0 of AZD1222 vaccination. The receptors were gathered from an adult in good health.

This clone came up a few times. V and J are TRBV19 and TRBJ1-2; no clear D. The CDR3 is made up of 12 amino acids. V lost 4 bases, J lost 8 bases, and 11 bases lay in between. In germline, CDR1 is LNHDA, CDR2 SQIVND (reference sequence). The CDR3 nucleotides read TGTGCCAGTAGTACACAGAGGACCGGCTACACCTTC. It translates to CASSTQRTGYTF.

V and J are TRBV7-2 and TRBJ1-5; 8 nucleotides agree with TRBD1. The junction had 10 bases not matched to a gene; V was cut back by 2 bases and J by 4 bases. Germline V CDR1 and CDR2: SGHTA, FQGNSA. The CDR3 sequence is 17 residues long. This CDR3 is CASSLYQGAILNQPQHF. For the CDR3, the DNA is TGTGCCAGCAGCTTATACCAGGGGGCCATTCTAAATCAGCCCCAGCATTTT.

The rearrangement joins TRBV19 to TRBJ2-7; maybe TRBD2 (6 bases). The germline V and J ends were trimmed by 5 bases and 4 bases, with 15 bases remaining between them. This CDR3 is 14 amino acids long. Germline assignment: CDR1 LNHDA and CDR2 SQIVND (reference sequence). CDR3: CASSPNPGSYEQYF. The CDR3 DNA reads TGTGCCAGTAGTCCCAATCCCGGGAGTTACGAGCAGTACTTC.

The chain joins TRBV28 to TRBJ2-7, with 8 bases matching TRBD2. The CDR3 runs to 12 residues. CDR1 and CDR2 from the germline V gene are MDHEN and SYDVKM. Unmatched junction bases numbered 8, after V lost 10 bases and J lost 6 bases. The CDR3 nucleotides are TGTGCCACGGGACTAGGTCTACGCGAGCAGTACTTC. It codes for CATGLGLREQYF.

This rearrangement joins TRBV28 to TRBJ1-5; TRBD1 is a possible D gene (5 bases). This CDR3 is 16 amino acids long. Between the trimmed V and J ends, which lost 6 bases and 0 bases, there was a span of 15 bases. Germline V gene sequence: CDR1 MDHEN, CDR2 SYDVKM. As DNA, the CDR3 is TGTGCCAGCAGGAGCCGGGGACGGTCTAGCAATCAGCCCCAGCATTTT. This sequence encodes CASRSRGRSSNQPQHF.

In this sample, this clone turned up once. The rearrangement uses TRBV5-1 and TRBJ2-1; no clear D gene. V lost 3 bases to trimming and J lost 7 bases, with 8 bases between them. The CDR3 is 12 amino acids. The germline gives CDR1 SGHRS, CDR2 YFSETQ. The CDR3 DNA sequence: TGCGCCAGCAGCTCGGTGGGGAATGAGCAGTTCTTC. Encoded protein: CASSSVGNEQFF.

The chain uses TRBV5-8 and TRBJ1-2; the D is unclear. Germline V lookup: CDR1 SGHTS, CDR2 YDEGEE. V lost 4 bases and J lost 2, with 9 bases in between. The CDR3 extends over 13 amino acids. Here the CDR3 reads CASSVPRNYGYTF. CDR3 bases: TGTGCCAGCAGCGTCCCTAGAAACTATGGCTACACCTTC. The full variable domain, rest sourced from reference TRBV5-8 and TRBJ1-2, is EAGVTQSPTHLIKTRGQQATLRCSPISGHTSVYWYQQALGLGLQFLLWYDEGEERNRGNFPPRFSGRQFPNYSSELNVNALELEDSALYLCASSVPRNYGYTFGSGTRLTVV.

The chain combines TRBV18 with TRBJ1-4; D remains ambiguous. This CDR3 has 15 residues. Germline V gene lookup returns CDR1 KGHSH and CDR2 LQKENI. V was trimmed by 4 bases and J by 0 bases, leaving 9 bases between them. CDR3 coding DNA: TGTGCCAGCTCACGAATGGCGGCAACTAATGAAAAACTGTTTTTT. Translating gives CASSRMAATNEKLFF.

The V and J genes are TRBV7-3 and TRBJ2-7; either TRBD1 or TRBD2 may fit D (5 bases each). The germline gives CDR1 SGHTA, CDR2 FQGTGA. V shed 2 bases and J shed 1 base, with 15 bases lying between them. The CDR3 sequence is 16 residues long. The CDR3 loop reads CASSLYGGAESYEQYF. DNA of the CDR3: TGTGCCAGCAGCTTATATGGGGGAGCCGAATCCTACGAGCAGTACTTC.

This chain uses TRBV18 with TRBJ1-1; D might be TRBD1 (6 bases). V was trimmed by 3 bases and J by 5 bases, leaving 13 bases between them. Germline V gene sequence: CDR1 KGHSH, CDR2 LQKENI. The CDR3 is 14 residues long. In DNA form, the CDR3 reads TGTGCCAGCTCACCCGGGGGGGCGGGAACTGAAGCTTTCTTT. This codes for CASSPGGAGTEAFF.

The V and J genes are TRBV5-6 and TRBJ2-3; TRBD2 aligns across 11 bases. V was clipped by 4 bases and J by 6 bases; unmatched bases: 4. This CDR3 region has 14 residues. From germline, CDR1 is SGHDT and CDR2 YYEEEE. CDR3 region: CASSVTSGSDTQYF. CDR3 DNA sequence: TGTGCCAGCAGCGTAACTAGCGGGAGTGATACGCAGTATTTT.